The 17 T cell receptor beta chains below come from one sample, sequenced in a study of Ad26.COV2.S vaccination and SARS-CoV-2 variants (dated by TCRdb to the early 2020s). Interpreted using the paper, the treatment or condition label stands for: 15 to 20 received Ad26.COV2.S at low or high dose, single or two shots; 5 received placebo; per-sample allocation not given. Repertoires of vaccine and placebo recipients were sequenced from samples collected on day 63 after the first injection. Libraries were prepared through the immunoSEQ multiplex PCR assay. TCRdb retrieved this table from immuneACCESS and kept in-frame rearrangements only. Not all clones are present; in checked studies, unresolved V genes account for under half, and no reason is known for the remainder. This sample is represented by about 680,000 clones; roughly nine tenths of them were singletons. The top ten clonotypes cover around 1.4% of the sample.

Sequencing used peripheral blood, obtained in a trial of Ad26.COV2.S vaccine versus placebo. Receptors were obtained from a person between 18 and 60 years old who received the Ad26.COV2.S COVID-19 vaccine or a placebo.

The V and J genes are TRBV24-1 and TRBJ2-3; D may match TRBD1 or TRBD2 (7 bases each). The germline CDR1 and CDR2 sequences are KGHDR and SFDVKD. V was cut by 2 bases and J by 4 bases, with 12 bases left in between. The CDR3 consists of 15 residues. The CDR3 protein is CATSDSGGTADTQYF. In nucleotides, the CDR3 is TGTGCCACCAGTGATTCCGGGGGGACAGCAGATACGCAGTATTTT.

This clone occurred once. The CDR3 DNA reads TGTGCCAGCAGACTGGACGGGAACACTGAAGCTTTCTTT. It is translated as CASRLDGNTEAFF. This chain joins TRBV6-6 and TRBJ1-1; the D is unclear. Germline-derived CDR1 and CDR2 are MNHNY and SVGAGI (reference sequence). V was shortened by 6 bases and J by 1 base, with 9 bases between the two germline ends. CDR3 length: 13 residues.

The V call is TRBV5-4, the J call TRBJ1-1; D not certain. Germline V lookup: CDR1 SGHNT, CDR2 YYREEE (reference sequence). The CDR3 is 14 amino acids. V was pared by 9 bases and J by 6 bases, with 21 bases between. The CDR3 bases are TGTGCCACCCTCGATAGAGAGTTTTATGCTGAAGCTTTCTTT. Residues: CATLDREFYAEAFF.

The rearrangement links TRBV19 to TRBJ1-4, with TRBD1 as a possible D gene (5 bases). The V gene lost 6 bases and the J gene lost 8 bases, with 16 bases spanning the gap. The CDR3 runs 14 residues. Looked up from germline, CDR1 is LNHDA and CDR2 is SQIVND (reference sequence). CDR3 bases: TGTGCCAGTAGGCCGGGGCCCGGAGGAGAAAAACTGTTTTTT. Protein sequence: CASRPGPGGEKLFF.

This CDR3 reads CASSLAEGTGPGYTF. CDR3 coding DNA: TGTGCCAGCAGCTTGGCCGAAGGGACAGGGCCTGGCTACACCTTC. J is TRBJ1-2 and V is TRBV5-5; 9 bases agree with TRBD1. The CDR3 loop spans 15 amino acids. Trimming at V came to 0 bases and at J to 7 bases, leaving 7 bases not matched to a gene. CDR1 and CDR2 (germline): SGHKS, YYEKEE (reference sequence).

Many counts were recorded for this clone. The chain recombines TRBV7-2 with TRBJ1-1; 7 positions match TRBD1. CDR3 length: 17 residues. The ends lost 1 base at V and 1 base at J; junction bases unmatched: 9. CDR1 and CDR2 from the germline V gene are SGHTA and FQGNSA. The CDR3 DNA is TGTGCCAGCAGCTTAGTGTTCACAGGGGTTGGGAACACTGAAGCTTTCTTT. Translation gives CASSLVFTGVGNTEAFF. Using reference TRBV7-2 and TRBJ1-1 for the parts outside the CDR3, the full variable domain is GAGVSQSPSNKVTEKGKDVELRCDPISGHTALYWYRQSLGQGLEFLIYFQGNSAPDKSGLPSDRFSAERTGGSVSTLTIQRTQQEDSAVYLCASSLVFTGVGNTEAFFGQGTRLTVV.

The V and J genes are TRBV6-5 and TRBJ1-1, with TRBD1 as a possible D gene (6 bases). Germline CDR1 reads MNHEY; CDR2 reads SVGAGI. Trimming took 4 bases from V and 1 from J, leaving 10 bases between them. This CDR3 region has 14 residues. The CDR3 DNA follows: TGTGCCAGCAGTTTTATACAGGGGAACACTGAAGCTTTCTTT. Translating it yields CASSFIQGNTEAFF.

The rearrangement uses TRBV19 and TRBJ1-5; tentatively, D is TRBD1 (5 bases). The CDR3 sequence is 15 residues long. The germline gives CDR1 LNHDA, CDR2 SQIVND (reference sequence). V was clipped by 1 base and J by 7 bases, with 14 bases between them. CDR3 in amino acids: CASSIGGEGRQPQHF. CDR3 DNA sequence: TGTGCCAGTAGTATAGGGGGGGAGGGGAGACAGCCCCAGCATTTT.

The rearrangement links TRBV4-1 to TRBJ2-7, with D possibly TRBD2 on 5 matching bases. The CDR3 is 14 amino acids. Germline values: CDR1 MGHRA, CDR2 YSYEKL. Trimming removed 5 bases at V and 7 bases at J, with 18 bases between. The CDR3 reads CASSSRTGDWEQYF. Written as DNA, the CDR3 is TGCGCCAGCAGCTCCCGGACTGGGGATTGGGAGCAGTACTTC.

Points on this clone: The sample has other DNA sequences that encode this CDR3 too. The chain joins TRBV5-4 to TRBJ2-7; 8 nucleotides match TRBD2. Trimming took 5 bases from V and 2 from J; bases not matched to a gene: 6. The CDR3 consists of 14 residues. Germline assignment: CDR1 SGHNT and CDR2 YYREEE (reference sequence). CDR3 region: CASSSGGRTYEQYF. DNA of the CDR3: TGTGCCAGCAGTTCGGGAGGGAGGACCTACGAGCAGTACTTC.

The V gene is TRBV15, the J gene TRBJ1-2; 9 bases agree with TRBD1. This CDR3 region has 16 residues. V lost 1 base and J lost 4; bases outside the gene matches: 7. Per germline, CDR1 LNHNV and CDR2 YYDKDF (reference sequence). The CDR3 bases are TGTGCCACCAGCAGAGTTGGGGGGACAGGGATCTATGGCTACACCTTC. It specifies CATSRVGGTGIYGYTF. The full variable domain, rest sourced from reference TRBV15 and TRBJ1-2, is DAMVIQNPRYQVTQFGKPVTLSCSQTLNHNVMYWYQQKSSQAPKLLFHYYDKDFNNEADTPDNFQSRRPNTSFCFLDIRSPGLGDTAMYLCATSRVGGTGIYGYTFGSGTRLTVV.

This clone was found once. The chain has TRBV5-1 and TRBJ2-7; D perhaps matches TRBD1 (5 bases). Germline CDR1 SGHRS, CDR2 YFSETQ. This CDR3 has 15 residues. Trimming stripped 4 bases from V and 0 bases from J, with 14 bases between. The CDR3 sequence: CASSVQGPSSYEQYF. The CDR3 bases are TGCGCCAGCAGCGTTCAGGGCCCCAGCTCCTACGAGCAGTACTTC. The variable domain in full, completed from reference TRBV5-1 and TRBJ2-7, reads KAGVTQTPRYLIKTRGQQVTLSCSPISGHRSVSWYQQTPGQGLQFLFEYFSETQRNKGNFPGRFSGRQFSNSRSEMNVSTLELGDSALYLCASSVQGPSSYEQYFGPGTRLTVT.

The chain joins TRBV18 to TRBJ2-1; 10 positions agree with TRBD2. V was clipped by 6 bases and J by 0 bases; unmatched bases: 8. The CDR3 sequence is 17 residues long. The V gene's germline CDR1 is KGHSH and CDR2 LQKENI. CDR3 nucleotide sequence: TGTGCCAGCTCGGTAGCGGGAGGAGGGGGCTCCTACAATGAGCAGTTCTTC. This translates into CASSVAGGGGSYNEQFF.

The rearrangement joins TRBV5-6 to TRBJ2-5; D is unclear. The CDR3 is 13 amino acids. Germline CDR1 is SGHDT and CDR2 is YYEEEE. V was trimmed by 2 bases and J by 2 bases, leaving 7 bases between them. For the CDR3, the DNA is TGTGCCAGCAGCTTCGTAGGACAAGAGACCCAGTACTTC. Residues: CASSFVGQETQYF.

The CDR3, as DNA: TGTGCCAGCAGGTTAAAGGGGGACAGCGGCACTGAAGCTTTCTTT. Translated, it gives CASRLKGDSGTEAFF. The V and J genes are TRBV7-2 and TRBJ1-1; 7 bases match TRBD1. Germline V gives CDR1 SGHTA, CDR2 FQGNSA. Unmatched junction bases numbered 11, after V lost 6 bases and J lost 4 bases. This CDR3 has 15 amino acids.

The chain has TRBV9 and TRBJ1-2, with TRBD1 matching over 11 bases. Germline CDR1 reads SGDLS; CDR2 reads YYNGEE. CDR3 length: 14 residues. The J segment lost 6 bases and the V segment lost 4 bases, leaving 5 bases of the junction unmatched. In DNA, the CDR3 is TGTGCCAGCAGCTCAGGGACAGGGGGAAATGGCTACACCTTC. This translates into CASSSGTGGNGYTF.

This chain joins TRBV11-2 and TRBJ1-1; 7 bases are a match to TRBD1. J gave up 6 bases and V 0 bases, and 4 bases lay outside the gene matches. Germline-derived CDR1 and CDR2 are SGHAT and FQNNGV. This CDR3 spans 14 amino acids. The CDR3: CASSLEGGASEAFF. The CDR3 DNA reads TGTGCCAGCAGCTTAGAAGGGGGCGCGTCTGAAGCTTTCTTT.